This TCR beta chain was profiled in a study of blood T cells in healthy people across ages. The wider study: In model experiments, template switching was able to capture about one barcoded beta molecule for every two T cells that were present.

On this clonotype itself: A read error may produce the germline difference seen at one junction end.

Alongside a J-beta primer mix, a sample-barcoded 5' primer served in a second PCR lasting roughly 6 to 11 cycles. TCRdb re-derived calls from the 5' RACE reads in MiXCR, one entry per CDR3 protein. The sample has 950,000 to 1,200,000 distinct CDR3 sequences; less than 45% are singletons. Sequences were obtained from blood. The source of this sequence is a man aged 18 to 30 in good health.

CDR3 loop: CAGSLWGRYTDTQYF. The CDR3 nucleotides read TGTGCCGGCAGCTTGTGGGGCAGGTACACAGATACGCAGTATTTT. The gene calls are TRBV7-9 and TRBJ2-3, with D perhaps TRBD1 (5 bases). CDR1 SEHNR and CDR2 FQNEAQ come from the germline V gene (reference sequence). CDR3 length equals 15 residues.